The rows below give T cell receptor beta chains drawn from one sample of a study of breast tumors, draining lymph nodes, adjacent tissues. Via MiXCR, TCRdb re-called the multiplex PCR reads, giving one row per CDR3 protein. This repertoire shows over 250,000 distinct CDR3 sequences, over 30% found once; its top ten account for 1.1%. The sequenced sample was axillary lymph node tissue. The receptor source for this set is a female donor with breast cancer. Some clones in this sample may be carry-over from other donors' samples. Each CDR3 is given with its conserved first and last residue. The order of the fields is D gene, J gene, V gene, clone size, CDR3 DNA, CDR3 protein. A D gene is named only where the DNA matches it firmly. Some rows mark clone size as missing; the rest say once, few, many or name a class of expanded clone.

D gene: TRBD2; J gene: TRBJ2-1; V gene: TRBV4-2; clone size: many; CDR3 DNA: TGTGCCAGCAGCCAACTAGCGGGAGTACGCAATGAGCAGTTCTTC; CDR3 protein: CASSQLAGVRNEQFF
D gene: .; J gene: TRBJ1-2; V gene: TRBV15; clone size: .; CDR3 DNA: TGTGCCACCAGCGATGACTCGGTGAACTACGGCTACACCTTC; CDR3 protein: CATSDDSVNYGYTF
D gene: .; J gene: TRBJ2-7; V gene: TRBV9; clone size: .; CDR3 DNA: TGTGCCAGCAGCGTAGGAGGGAAAGGAAACGAGCAGTACTTC; CDR3 protein: CASSVGGKGNEQYF
D gene: .; J gene: TRBJ2-2; V gene: TRBV9; clone size: many; CDR3 DNA: TGTGCCAGCAGCGTGGATTACGGGACTCCCCTAAACACCGGGGAGCTGTTTTTT; CDR3 protein: CASSVDYGTPLNTGELFF
D gene: .; J gene: TRBJ1-4; V gene: TRBV6-6; clone size: few; CDR3 DNA: TGTGCCAGCAGTCACTCCCGTGCAACTAATGAAAAACTGTTTTTT; CDR3 protein: CASSHSRATNEKLFF
D gene: TRBD1; J gene: TRBJ1-2; V gene: TRBV24-1; clone size: .; CDR3 DNA: TGTGCCACCAGTGATTTGCAGGGGGCCATCTATGGCTACACCTTC; CDR3 protein: CATSDLQGAIYGYTF
D gene: .; J gene: TRBJ2-6; V gene: TRBV5-1; clone size: .; CDR3 DNA: TGCGCCAGCAGCTTGGGTCTAGGGGGAGGGGGCTCTGGGGCCAACGTCCTGACTTTC; CDR3 protein: CASSLGLGGGGSGANVLTF
D gene: .; J gene: TRBJ2-2; V gene: TRBV27; clone size: .; CDR3 DNA: TGTGCCAGCAGTTTCGAGGGGGGGTTGTTAACCGGGGAGCTGTTTTTT; CDR3 protein: CASSFEGGLLTGELFF
D gene: .; J gene: TRBJ2-2; V gene: TRBV10-3; clone size: .; CDR3 DNA: TGTGCCATCAGTGAAACAGGGCTGCAAACGGGGGAGCTGTTTTTT; CDR3 protein: CAISETGLQTGELFF
D gene: TRBD2; J gene: TRBJ2-3; V gene: TRBV20-1; clone size: many; CDR3 DNA: TGCAGTGCTTCTTCCTTAGCGGGAGGGCCCACAGATACGCAGTATTTT; CDR3 protein: CSASSLAGGPTDTQYF
D gene: .; J gene: TRBJ1-2; V gene: TRBV9; clone size: once; CDR3 DNA: .; CDR3 protein: CASSPEDSSIYLCSSQRTGDGYTF
D gene: .; J gene: TRBJ2-7; V gene: TRBV25-1; clone size: many; CDR3 DNA: TGTGCCAGCAGATCCGGGACAACCTTTCCCCACGAGCAGTACTTC; CDR3 protein: CASRSGTTFPHEQYF
D gene: .; J gene: TRBJ2-1; V gene: TRBV29-1; clone size: .; CDR3 DNA: TGCAGCGGGAGCAGGGGGGGATCCAATGAGCAGTTCTTC; CDR3 protein: CSGSRGGSNEQFF
D gene: .; J gene: TRBJ2-7; V gene: TRBV24-1; clone size: many; CDR3 DNA: TGTGCCACCAGTGTCTGGTGTGTCATCTACGAGCAGTACTTC; CDR3 protein: CATSVWCVIYEQYF
D gene: .; J gene: TRBJ1-1; V gene: TRBV24-1; clone size: few; CDR3 DNA: TGTGCCACCATAGATCCAGGGAGGAACACTGAAGCTTTCTTT; CDR3 protein: CATIDPGRNTEAFF
D gene: .; J gene: TRBJ2-1; V gene: TRBV6-1; clone size: .; CDR3 DNA: TGTGCCAGCAGTGAAATGAGCTCCTACAATGAGCAGTTCTTC; CDR3 protein: CASSEMSSYNEQFF
D gene: .; J gene: TRBJ2-1; V gene: TRBV12-3/TRBV12-4; clone size: .; CDR3 DNA: TGTGCCAGCAGTAGCGAGCGTTCCTACAATGAGCAGTTCTTC; CDR3 protein: CASSSERSYNEQFF
D gene: .; J gene: TRBJ2-2; V gene: TRBV9; clone size: many; CDR3 DNA: TGTGCCAGCAGCAGGAGCGGCACCTCGAACACCGGGGAGCTGTTTTTT; CDR3 protein: CASSRSGTSNTGELFF
D gene: .; J gene: TRBJ1-5; V gene: TRBV6-6; clone size: .; CDR3 DNA: TGTGCCAGCGGCAGCTATAGCAATCAGCCCCAGCATTTT; CDR3 protein: CASGSYSNQPQHF
D gene: .; J gene: TRBJ1-2; V gene: TRBV7-6; clone size: .; CDR3 DNA: TGTGCCAGCAGCTCGTCGTTTCGGGGTCCTTATGGCTACACCTTC; CDR3 protein: CASSSSFRGPYGYTF
D gene: .; J gene: TRBJ2-3; V gene: TRBV7-8; clone size: many; CDR3 DNA: TGTGCCAGCAGCTCGGCGATAGGTACGCAGTATTTT; CDR3 protein: CASSSAIGTQYF
D gene: TRBD1; J gene: TRBJ2-6; V gene: TRBV6-2/TRBV6-3; clone size: few; CDR3 DNA: TGTGCCAGCAGGGGGACAGGGGATTTATCTGGGGCCAACGTCCTGACTTTC; CDR3 protein: CASRGTGDLSGANVLTF
D gene: .; J gene: TRBJ2-2; V gene: TRBV15; clone size: many; CDR3 DNA: TGTGCCACCAGCAGAGCGACAGAAGGGTCCGGGGAGCTGTTTTTT; CDR3 protein: CATSRATEGSGELFF
D gene: .; J gene: TRBJ1-1; V gene: TRBV9; clone size: .; CDR3 DNA: TGTGCCAGCAGCGTAGGGATGAACACTGAAGCTTTCTTT; CDR3 protein: CASSVGMNTEAFF
D gene: .; J gene: TRBJ1-5; V gene: TRBV7-3; clone size: many; CDR3 DNA: TGTGCAACGGGACAGCCCCAGCATTTT; CDR3 protein: CATGQPQHF
D gene: .; J gene: TRBJ2-7; V gene: TRBV5-1; clone size: many; CDR3 DNA: TGCGCCAGCAGCTTGGGTAGCGGATCCTACGAGCAGTACTTC; CDR3 protein: CASSLGSGSYEQYF
D gene: .; J gene: TRBJ2-1; V gene: TRBV5-1; clone size: many; CDR3 DNA: TGCGCCAGCAGCCTCCTGACCGGAGGGAATGAGCAGTTCTTC; CDR3 protein: CASSLLTGGNEQFF
D gene: TRBD1; J gene: TRBJ1-6; V gene: TRBV19; clone size: once; CDR3 DNA: TGTGCCAGTGGTCACGGGACAGGGGGCCCCAAGAGTTCACCCCTCCACTTT; CDR3 protein: CASGHGTGGPKSSPLHF
D gene: .; J gene: TRBJ2-7; V gene: TRBV20-1; clone size: few; CDR3 DNA: TGCAGTGCTAGAGGCGGGAGAGGGACATACGAGCAGTACTTC; CDR3 protein: CSARGGRGTYEQYF
D gene: .; J gene: TRBJ1-6; V gene: TRBV12-3/TRBV12-4; clone size: once; CDR3 DNA: TGTGCCAGCACCATATACAGGGATTCACCCCTCCACTTT; CDR3 protein: CASTIYRDSPLHF
D gene: TRBD2; J gene: TRBJ2-2; V gene: TRBV19; clone size: many; CDR3 DNA: TGTGCCAGTAGTAGGTTAGCGGGAAACACCGGGGAGCTGTTTTTT; CDR3 protein: CASSRLAGNTGELFF
D gene: TRBD1; J gene: TRBJ2-5; V gene: TRBV7-9; clone size: .; CDR3 DNA: TGTGCCAGCAGCGCCAACGCAGGGGAGCGGACAGGGCAAGAGACCCAGTACTTC; CDR3 protein: CASSANAGERTGQETQYF
D gene: TRBD2; J gene: TRBJ2-3; V gene: TRBV20-1; clone size: .; CDR3 DNA: TGCAGTGCTGCGCTAGCGGGAGGGAGTGCAGATACGCAGTATTTT; CDR3 protein: CSAALAGGSADTQYF
D gene: .; J gene: TRBJ1-2; V gene: TRBV6-1; clone size: many; CDR3 DNA: TGTGCCAGCAGAAGGAGGGGGATTGACTATGGCTACACCTTC; CDR3 protein: CASRRRGIDYGYTF
D gene: .; J gene: TRBJ2-5; V gene: TRBV20-1; clone size: many; CDR3 DNA: TGCAGTGCTTTTCTATCGGGACAACCCCTGGGAAAGACCCAGTACTTC; CDR3 protein: CSAFLSGQPLGKTQYF
D gene: TRBD2; J gene: TRBJ2-3; V gene: TRBV11-2; clone size: .; CDR3 DNA: TGTGCCAGCAGCTCCGTAACAGCGGGGGGGACCAATGAGCAGTATTTT; CDR3 protein: CASSSVTAGGTNEQYF
D gene: .; J gene: TRBJ1-5; V gene: TRBV10-3; clone size: .; CDR3 DNA: TGTGCCATCAGTGAAGGGCCAGCGGATCAGCCCCAGCATTTT; CDR3 protein: CAISEGPADQPQHF
D gene: .; J gene: TRBJ1-1; V gene: TRBV5-1; clone size: .; CDR3 DNA: TGCGCCAGCAGCTTACGTCGACAGAATACTAACACTGAAGCTTTCTTT; CDR3 protein: CASSLRRQNTNTEAFF
D gene: .; J gene: TRBJ2-5; V gene: TRBV15; clone size: many; CDR3 DNA: TGTGCCACCAGCAGCCCCGGGACAAGGGTCCAAGAGACCCAGTACTTC; CDR3 protein: CATSSPGTRVQETQYF
D gene: TRBD2; J gene: TRBJ2-1; V gene: TRBV9; clone size: many; CDR3 DNA: TGTGCCAGCAGCTTCGGGACTAGCGGGGCGTGTTTCTTC; CDR3 protein: CASSFGTSGACFF
D gene: .; J gene: TRBJ2-5; V gene: TRBV20-1; clone size: many; CDR3 DNA: TGCAGTGCTGAAGGATCGGTGGGGGAGGATGATGAGACCCAGTACTTC; CDR3 protein: CSAEGSVGEDDETQYF
D gene: TRBD2; J gene: TRBJ2-7; V gene: TRBV5-8; clone size: many; CDR3 DNA: TGTGCCAGCAGCCCTCTAGCGGGAGGTACTCACTACGAGCAGTACTTC; CDR3 protein: CASSPLAGGTHYEQYF
D gene: .; J gene: TRBJ2-2; V gene: TRBV15; clone size: .; CDR3 DNA: TGTGCCACCAGCAGTGCGCGGAACACCGGGGAGCTGTTTTTT; CDR3 protein: CATSSARNTGELFF
D gene: TRBD2; J gene: TRBJ2-4; V gene: TRBV7-9; clone size: many; CDR3 DNA: TGTGCCAGCAGTGAAGCGGGGATAGCCAAAAACATTCAGTACTTC; CDR3 protein: CASSEAGIAKNIQYF